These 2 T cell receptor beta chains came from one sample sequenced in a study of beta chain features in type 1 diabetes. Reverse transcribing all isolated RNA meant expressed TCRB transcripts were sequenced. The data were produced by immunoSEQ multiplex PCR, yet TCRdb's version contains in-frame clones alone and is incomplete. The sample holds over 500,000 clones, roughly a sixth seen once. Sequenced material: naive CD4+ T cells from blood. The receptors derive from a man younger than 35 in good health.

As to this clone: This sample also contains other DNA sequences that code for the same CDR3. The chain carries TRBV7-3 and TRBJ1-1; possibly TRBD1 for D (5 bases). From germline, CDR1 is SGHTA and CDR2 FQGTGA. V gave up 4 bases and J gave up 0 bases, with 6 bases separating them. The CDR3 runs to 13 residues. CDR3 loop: CASSSTVNTEAFF. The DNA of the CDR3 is TGTGCCAGCAGCTCGACAGTGAACACTGAAGCTTTCTTT. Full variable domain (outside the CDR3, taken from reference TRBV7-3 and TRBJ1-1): GAGVSQTPSNKVTEKGKYVELRCDPISGHTALYWYRQSLGQGPEFLIYFQGTGAADDSGLPNDRFFAVRPEGSVSTLKIQRTERGDSAVYLCASSSTVNTEAFFGQGTRLTVV.

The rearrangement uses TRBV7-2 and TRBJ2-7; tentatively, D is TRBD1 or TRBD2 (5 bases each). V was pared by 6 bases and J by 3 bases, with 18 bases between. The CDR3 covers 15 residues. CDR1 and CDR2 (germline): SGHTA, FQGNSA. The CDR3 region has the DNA TGTGCCAGCAGTTTTGTTCCAGGGACCATCTACGAGCAGTACTTC. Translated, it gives CASSFVPGTIYEQYF.